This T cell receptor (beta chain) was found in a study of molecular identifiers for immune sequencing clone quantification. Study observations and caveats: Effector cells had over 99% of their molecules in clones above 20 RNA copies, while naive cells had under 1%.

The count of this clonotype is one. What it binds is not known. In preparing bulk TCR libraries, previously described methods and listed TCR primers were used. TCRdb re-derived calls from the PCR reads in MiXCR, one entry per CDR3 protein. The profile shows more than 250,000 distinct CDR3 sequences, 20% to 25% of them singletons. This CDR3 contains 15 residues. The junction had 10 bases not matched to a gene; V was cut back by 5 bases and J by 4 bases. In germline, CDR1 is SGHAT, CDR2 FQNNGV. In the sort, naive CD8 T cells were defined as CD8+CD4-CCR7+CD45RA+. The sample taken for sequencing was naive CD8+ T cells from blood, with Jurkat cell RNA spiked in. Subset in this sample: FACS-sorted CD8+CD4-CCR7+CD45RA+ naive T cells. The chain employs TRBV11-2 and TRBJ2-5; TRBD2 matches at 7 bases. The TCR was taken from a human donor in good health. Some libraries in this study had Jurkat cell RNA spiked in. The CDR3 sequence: CASSQPLAGAETQYF. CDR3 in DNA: TGTGCCAGCAGCCAGCCACTGGCGGGAGCAGAGACCCAGTACTTC.